This TCR beta chain is from a study of T cells after yellow fever vaccination. This clonotype appeared a few times. TCRdb recomputed calls from the 5' RACE reads with MiXCR, one row per CDR3 protein. The sample lists over 85,000 distinct CDR3 sequences; over 8% were seen once. This CDR3 comprises 13 residues. The germline gives CDR1 SQVTM, CDR2 ANQGSEA. Trimming removed 4 bases at V and 2 bases at J, with 11 bases between. The V call is TRBV29-1, the J call TRBJ1-1; possibly TRBD1 for D (6 bases). Sequencing used CD8+ T cells not binding an NS4B(214-222) dextramer, sorted from PBMCs, obtained around 14 days after the first yellow fever vaccination. This receptor was identified in a man in his late teens or twenties who received the YFV17D yellow fever vaccine. CDR3 sequence reads: CSVGAGANTEAFF. In DNA, the CDR3 is TGCAGCGTTGGGGCAGGGGCTAACACTGAAGCTTTCTTT. The whole variable domain, filled in from reference TRBV29-1 and TRBJ1-1, reads SAVISQKPSRDICQRGTSLTIQCQVDSQVTMMFWYRQQPGQSLTLIATANQGSEATYESGFVIDKFPISRPNLTFSTLTVSNMSPEDSSIYLCSVGAGANTEAFFGQGTRLTVV.